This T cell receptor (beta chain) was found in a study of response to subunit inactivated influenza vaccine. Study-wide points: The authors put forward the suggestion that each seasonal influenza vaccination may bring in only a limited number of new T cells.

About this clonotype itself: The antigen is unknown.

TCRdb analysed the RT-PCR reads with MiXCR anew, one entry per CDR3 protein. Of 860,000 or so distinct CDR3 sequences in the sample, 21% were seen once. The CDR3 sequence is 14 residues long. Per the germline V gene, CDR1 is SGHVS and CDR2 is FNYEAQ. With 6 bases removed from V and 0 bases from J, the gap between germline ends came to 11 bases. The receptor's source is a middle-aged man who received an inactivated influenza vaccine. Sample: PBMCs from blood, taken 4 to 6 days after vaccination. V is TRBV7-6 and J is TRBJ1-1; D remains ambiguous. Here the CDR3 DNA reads TGTGCCAGCAGTTCAGCCAACATGAACACTGAAGCTTTCTTT. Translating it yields CASSSANMNTEAFF.